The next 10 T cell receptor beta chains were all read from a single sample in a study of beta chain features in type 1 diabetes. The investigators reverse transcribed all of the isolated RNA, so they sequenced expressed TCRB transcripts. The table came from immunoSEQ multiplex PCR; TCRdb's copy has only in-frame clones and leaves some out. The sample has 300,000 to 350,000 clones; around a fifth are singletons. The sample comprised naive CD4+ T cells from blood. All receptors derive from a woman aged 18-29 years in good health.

In DNA form, the CDR3 reads TGCGCCAGCAGCGTAGTAACCTCGGGTCTTGGGAATGAGCAGTTCTTC. This translates into CASSVVTSGLGNEQFF. J is TRBJ2-1 and V is TRBV5-1; D ambiguous. This CDR3 has 16 amino acids. The germline CDR1 and CDR2 sequences are SGHRS and YFSETQ. Trimming took 4 bases from V and 7 from J, leaving 21 bases between them. Together with reference TRBV5-1 and TRBJ2-1, the CDR3 gives the full variable domain: KAGVTQTPRYLIKTRGQQVTLSCSPISGHRSVSWYQQTPGQGLQFLFEYFSETQRNKGNFPGRFSGRQFSNSRSEMNVSTLELGDSALYLCASSVVTSGLGNEQFFGPGTRLTVL.

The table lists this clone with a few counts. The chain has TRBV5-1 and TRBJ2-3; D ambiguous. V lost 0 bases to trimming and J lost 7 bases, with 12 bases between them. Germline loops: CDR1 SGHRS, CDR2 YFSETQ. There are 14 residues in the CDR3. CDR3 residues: CASSLGTFEYTQYF. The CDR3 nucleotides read TGCGCCAGCAGCTTGGGAACTTTCGAATATACGCAGTATTTT.

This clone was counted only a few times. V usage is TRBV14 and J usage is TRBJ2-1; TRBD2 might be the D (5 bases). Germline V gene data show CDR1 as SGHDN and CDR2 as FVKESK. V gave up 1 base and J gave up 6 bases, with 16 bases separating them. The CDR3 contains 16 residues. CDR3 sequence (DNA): TGTGCCAGCAGCCAAGCGGGGTTGACTCAGAGCAATGAGCAGTTCTTC. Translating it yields CASSQAGLTQSNEQFF.

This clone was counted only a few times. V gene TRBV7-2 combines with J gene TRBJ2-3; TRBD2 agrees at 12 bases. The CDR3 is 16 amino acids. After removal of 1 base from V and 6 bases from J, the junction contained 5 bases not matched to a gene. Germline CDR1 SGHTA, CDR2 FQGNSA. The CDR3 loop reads CASSLGVLAGGDTQYF. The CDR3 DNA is TGTGCCAGCAGCTTAGGAGTCCTAGCGGGAGGGGATACGCAGTATTTT.

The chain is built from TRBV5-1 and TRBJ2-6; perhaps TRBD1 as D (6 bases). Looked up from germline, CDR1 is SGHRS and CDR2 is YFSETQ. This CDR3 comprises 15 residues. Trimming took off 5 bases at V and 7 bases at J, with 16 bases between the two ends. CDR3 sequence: CASSLGTPAANVLTF. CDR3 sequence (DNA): TGCGCCAGCAGTTTAGGGACACCGGCCGCCAACGTCCTGACTTTC.

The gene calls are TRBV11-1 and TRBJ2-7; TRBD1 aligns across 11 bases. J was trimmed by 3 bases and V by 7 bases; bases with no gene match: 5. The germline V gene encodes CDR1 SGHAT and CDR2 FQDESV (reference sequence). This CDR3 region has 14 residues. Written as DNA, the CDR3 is TGTGCCAGCACCATGGGACAGGGGGACTACGAGCAGTACTTC. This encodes CASTMGQGDYEQYF.

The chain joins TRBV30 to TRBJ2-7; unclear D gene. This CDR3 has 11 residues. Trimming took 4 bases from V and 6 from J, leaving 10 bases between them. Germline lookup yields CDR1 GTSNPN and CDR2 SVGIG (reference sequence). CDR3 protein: CAWTKAGEQYF. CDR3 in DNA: TGTGCCTGGACCAAAGCCGGCGAGCAGTACTTC.

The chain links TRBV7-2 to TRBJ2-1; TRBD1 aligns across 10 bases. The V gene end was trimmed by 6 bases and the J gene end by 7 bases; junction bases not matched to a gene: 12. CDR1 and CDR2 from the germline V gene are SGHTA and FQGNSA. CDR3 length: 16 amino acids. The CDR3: CASRTPGQGLGNEQFF. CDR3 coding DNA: TGTGCCAGCAGGACTCCGGGACAGGGGTTAGGTAATGAGCAGTTCTTC.

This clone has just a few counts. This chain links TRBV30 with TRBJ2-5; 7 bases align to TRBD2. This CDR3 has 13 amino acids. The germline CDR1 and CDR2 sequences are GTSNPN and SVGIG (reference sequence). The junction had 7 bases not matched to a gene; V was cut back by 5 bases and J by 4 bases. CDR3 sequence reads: CAWGGSGGETQYF. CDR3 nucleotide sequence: TGTGCCTGGGGCGGGTCGGGGGGAGAGACCCAGTACTTC.

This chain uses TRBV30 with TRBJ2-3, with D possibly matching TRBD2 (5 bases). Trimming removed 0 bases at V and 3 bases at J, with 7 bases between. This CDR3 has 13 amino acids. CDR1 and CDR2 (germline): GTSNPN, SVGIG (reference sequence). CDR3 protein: CAWSVGSTDTQYF. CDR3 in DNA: TGTGCCTGGAGTGTTGGGAGTACAGATACGCAGTATTTT. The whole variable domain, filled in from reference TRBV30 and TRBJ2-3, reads SQTIHQWPATLVQPVGSPLSLECTVEGTSNPNLYWYRQAAGRGLQLLFYSVGIGQISSEVPQNLSASRPQDRQFILSSKKLLLSDSGFYLCAWSVGSTDTQYFGPGTRLTVL.